Each of the 18 T cell receptor beta chains below was sequenced from the same sample in a study of vaccination effects on CD4 cells after COVID-19. This table comes from immunoSEQ multiplex PCR, and its TCRdb copy is limited to in-frame clones, with some not included. The top ten hold 3% to 4% of the sample, which has some 40,000 clones, 76% seen once. Following a 10-day culture, CD4+ T cells were purified. Confirmation by PCR established that the person had SARS-CoV-2 infection between March and December 2020. Two-dose BNT162b2 or mRNA-1273 vaccination was given to participants. The antigens of these receptors remain unknown. The material sequenced was CD4+ T cells from PBMCs cultured without peptide, taken after COVID-19 vaccination. The receptors come from a human donor who had a prior SARS-CoV-2 infection.

The chain employs TRBV19 and TRBJ2-5; 10 bases are a match to TRBD1. In germline, CDR1 is LNHDA, CDR2 SQIVND (reference sequence). This CDR3 spans 15 amino acids. With 3 bases clipped from V and 5 bases from J, the junction kept 6 bases outside the gene matches. The CDR3 coding sequence is TGTGCCAGTAGTATGGGGGACAGGGGATGGGAGACCCAGTACTTC. This sequence encodes CASSMGDRGWETQYF.

This chain uses TRBV7-9 with TRBJ2-7; D may be TRBD2 (6 bases). Trimming took 1 base from V and 1 from J, leaving 11 bases between them. Germline V gene data show CDR1 as SEHNR and CDR2 as FQNEAQ (reference sequence). This CDR3 contains 15 residues. The CDR3 DNA sequence: TGTGCCAGCAGCTTAGACGCGGGGCCGTCCTACGAGCAGTACTTC. It specifies CASSLDAGPSYEQYF.

There are a few counts of this clone. The V call is TRBV5-1, the J call TRBJ2-5; D is unclear. The CDR3 spans 12 residues. Germline V CDR1 and CDR2: SGHRS, YFSETQ. V was clipped by 3 bases and J by 0 bases, with 3 bases between them. CDR3: CASSYDQETQYF. The CDR3 region has the DNA TGCGCCAGCAGCTACGACCAAGAGACCCAGTACTTC.

This clone has just one count. The chain combines TRBV5-1 with TRBJ2-5; TRBD2 matches 13 bases. V dropped 4 bases and J dropped 3; count of bases not matched to a gene: 3. The CDR3 runs to 15 residues. CDR1 SGHRS and CDR2 YFSETQ come from the germline V gene. CDR3: CASSHGLAGEETQYF. In DNA form, the CDR3 reads TGCGCCAGCAGCCACGGACTAGCGGGGGAAGAGACCCAGTACTTC.

This clone was detected only a few times. The chain couples TRBV2 to TRBJ2-1, with D unresolved. Germline CDR1 is SNHLY and CDR2 is FYNNEI. The CDR3 is made up of 17 amino acids. V lost 6 bases and J lost 4, with 22 bases in between. DNA of the CDR3: TGTGCCAGCAGGGTTGGTGGCACCAACCCTTCTTACAATGAGCAGTTCTTC. It codes for CASRVGGTNPSYNEQFF.

The chain combines TRBV19 with TRBJ2-1, with 9 nucleotides matching TRBD2. Germline CDR1 LNHDA, CDR2 SQIVND (reference sequence). The V segment lost 5 bases and the J segment 4 bases; nucleotides outside the gene matches: 3. The CDR3 extends over 14 amino acids. The CDR3 reads CASSVAGGYNEQFF. The CDR3 region has the DNA TGTGCCAGTAGTGTGGCGGGGGGGTACAATGAGCAGTTCTTC.

The chain combines TRBV5-1 with TRBJ2-2; the D gene could be TRBD1 or TRBD2 (5 bases each). This CDR3 is 14 amino acids long. The V gene's germline CDR1 is SGHRS and CDR2 YFSETQ. Deletions cut 4 bases from V and 4 bases from J, with 11 bases between. CDR3 sequence reads: CASSQSGSTGELFF. The DNA for the CDR3 is TGCGCCAGCAGCCAGTCAGGGAGCACCGGGGAGCTGTTTTTT. The full variable domain, its missing parts supplied by reference TRBV5-1 and TRBJ2-2, is KAGVTQTPRYLIKTRGQQVTLSCSPISGHRSVSWYQQTPGQGLQFLFEYFSETQRNKGNFPGRFSGRQFSNSRSEMNVSTLELGDSALYLCASSQSGSTGELFFGEGSRLTVL.

This rearrangement joins TRBV11-3 to TRBJ2-3; D is perhaps TRBD1 or TRBD2 (5 bases each). Deletions cut 3 bases from V and 1 base from J, with 5 bases between. Germline V CDR1 and CDR2: SGHNT, YENEEA. The CDR3 length is 13 residues. Here the CDR3 reads CASSLGGTDTQYF. As DNA, the CDR3 is TGTGCCAGCAGCTTGGGGGGCACAGATACGCAGTATTTT. Full variable domain (rest looked up from reference TRBV11-3 and TRBJ2-3): EAGVVQSPRYKIIEKKQPVAFWCNPISGHNTLYWYLQNLGQGPELLIRYENEEAVDDSQLPKDRFSAERLKGVDSTLKIQPAELGDSAVYLCASSLGGTDTQYFGPGTRLTVL.

The count of this clone is one. This chain links TRBV2 with TRBJ2-1; D is unclear. V shed 4 bases and J shed 5 bases, with 9 bases lying between them. Germline values: CDR1 SNHLY, CDR2 FYNNEI. The CDR3 covers 13 residues. CDR3 coding DNA: TGTGCCAGCAGTGGGGATGTAAACAATGAGCAGTTCTTC. As protein: CASSGDVNNEQFF.

The CDR3 DNA is TGTGCCAGCAGTGGCACACCATCTAGCAATCAGCCCCAGCATTTT. This sequence encodes CASSGTPSSNQPQHF. The rearrangement uses TRBV6-4 and TRBJ1-5; D ambiguous. Germline CDR1 is MRHNA and CDR2 is SNTAGT. The CDR3 loop spans 15 amino acids. The V end was cut by 4 bases, the J end by 0 bases, with 10 bases between.

CDR3 loop: CASKGQEGGQETQYF. In nucleotides, the CDR3 is TGTGCCAGCAAGGGCCAGGAGGGGGGGCAAGAGACCCAGTACTTC. The gene calls are TRBV2 and TRBJ2-5, with D maybe TRBD2 (7 bases). The CDR3 totals 15 residues. The germline V and J ends were trimmed by 7 bases and 2 bases, with 17 bases remaining between them. Germline V gives CDR1 SNHLY, CDR2 FYNNEI.

The chain carries TRBV7-2 and TRBJ2-7; 8 nucleotides agree with TRBD2. The CDR3 has 16 amino acids. With V trimmed by 3 bases and J by 4 bases, 11 bases remained unmatched. Germline CDR1 and CDR2: SGHTA and FQGNSA. CDR3 protein: CASSFWAFSSGYEQYF. CDR3 bases: TGTGCCAGCAGCTTTTGGGCGTTTTCTAGCGGGTACGAGCAGTACTTC.

The chain links TRBV14 to TRBJ1-1; 10 bases are a match to TRBD1. The CDR3 extends over 16 amino acids. V gave up 3 bases and J gave up 3 bases; unmatched junction bases: 7. CDR1 SGHDN and CDR2 FVKESK come from the germline V gene. DNA of the CDR3: TGTGCCAGCAGCCACCGGGACAGGGGATGGGACACTGAAGCTTTCTTT. Protein: CASSHRDRGWDTEAFF.

The chain is built from TRBV3-1 (or the pseudogene TRBV3-2) and TRBJ2-3; unclear D gene. Germline CDR1 LGHDT, CDR2 YNNKEL (reference sequence). The CDR3 spans 13 residues. V was pared by 1 base and J by 6 bases, with 8 bases between. As DNA, the CDR3 is TGTGCCAGCAGCCAAGTTGGAACTGATACGCAGTATTTT. It is translated as CASSQVGTDTQYF.

The DNA for the CDR3 is TGTGCCAGCAGTAAGCGTGGGGTGAATGAAAAACTGTTTTTT. Its protein is CASSKRGVNEKLFF. The chain is built from TRBV6-5 and TRBJ1-4; D is ambiguous. Germline V CDR1 and CDR2: MNHEY, SVGAGI. The CDR3 runs 14 residues. V lost 5 bases, J lost 5 bases, and 12 bases lay in between.

This rearrangement joins TRBV11-2 to TRBJ2-7, with 9 nucleotides matching TRBD2. The CDR3 is 16 amino acids. Unmatched junction bases numbered 7, after V lost 2 bases and J lost 2 bases. Germline CDR1 SGHAT, CDR2 FQNNGV. CDR3 region: CASSLSASGVTYEQYF. As DNA, the CDR3 is TGTGCCAGCAGCTTATCGGCTAGCGGGGTTACCTACGAGCAGTACTTC. Based on the CDR3 plus reference TRBV11-2 and TRBJ2-7, the full variable domain is EAGVAQSPRYKIIEKRQSVAFWCNPISGHATLYWYQQILGQGPKLLIQFQNNGVVDDSQLPKDRFSAERLKGVDSTLKIQPAKLEDSAVYLCASSLSASGVTYEQYFGPGTRLTVT.

This clone was detected only a few times. The chain joins TRBV7-3 to TRBJ2-1, with 11 bases matching TRBD2. Losses at the gene ends were 3 bases for V and 5 bases for J; bases not matched to a gene: 6. CDR3 length equals 16 residues. Germline assignment: CDR1 SGHTA and CDR2 FQGTGA. The CDR3 nucleotides are TGTGCCAGCAGCTTGAATCCGGGACTAGCGGACAATGAGCAGTTCTTC. Translation gives CASSLNPGLADNEQFF.

The rearrangement uses TRBV11-2 and TRBJ2-7, with TRBD2 as a possible D gene (6 bases). Per germline, CDR1 SGHAT and CDR2 FQNNGV. Deletions cut 5 bases from V and 1 base from J, with 9 bases between. This CDR3 is built from 13 residues. The CDR3 reads CASSVGGSYEQYF. The DNA of the CDR3 is TGTGCCAGCAGCGTAGGAGGGTCCTACGAGCAGTACTTC.